This entry lists 14 T cell receptor beta chains sequenced from one sample in a study of T cell responses to AZD1222 COVID-19 vaccine. Method: immunoSEQ multiplex PCR; TCRdb's copy keeps in-frame clones and lacks some. The sample yields several thousand clones, roughly 88% seen once. The source material was peripheral blood, sampled 28 days after the second AZD1222 dose. These receptors were collected from an adult who received the AZD1222 COVID-19 vaccine.

The chain is built from TRBV5-5 and TRBJ1-2; the D gene is possibly TRBD1 (5 bases). V lost 3 bases, J lost 2 bases, and 14 bases lay in between. CDR3 length equals 15 residues. The germline CDR1 and CDR2 sequences are SGHKS and YYEKEE (reference sequence). CDR3 protein: CASSWAEGTNYGYTF. CDR3 DNA: TGTGCCAGCAGCTGGGCGGAAGGGACCAACTATGGCTACACCTTC. Variable domain in full (rest from reference TRBV5-5 and TRBJ1-2): DAGVTQSPTHLIKTRGQQVTLRCSPISGHKSVSWYQQVLGQGPQFIFQYYEKEERGRGNFPDRFSARQFPNYSSELNVNALLLGDSALYLCASSWAEGTNYGYTFGSGTRLTVV.

This rearrangement joins TRBV24-1 to TRBJ2-2; 14 nucleotides agree with TRBD2. The CDR3 extends over 17 amino acids. The J segment lost 4 bases and the V segment lost 3 bases, leaving 3 bases of the junction unmatched. Per germline, CDR1 KGHDR and CDR2 SFDVKD. CDR3 nucleotide sequence: TGTGCCACCAGTGATGGACTAGCGGGGGGACGCACCGGGGAGCTGTTTTTT. The encoded protein is CATSDGLAGGRTGELFF.

The chain is built from TRBV3-1 (or the pseudogene TRBV3-2) and TRBJ2-2, with 11 positions matching TRBD2. The CDR3 has 14 residues. Trimming cost V 6 bases and J 11 bases; bases outside gene matches: 8. CDR1 is LGHDT and CDR2 is YNNKEL in the germline V gene (reference sequence). CDR3 in amino acids: CASRHLAGGSELFF. DNA for the CDR3: TGTGCCAGCAGACACCTAGCGGGGGGATCCGAGCTGTTTTTT.

This clone was recorded only once. The chain links TRBV7-9 to TRBJ2-7, with D maybe TRBD1 (5 bases). V was clipped by 0 bases and J by 9 bases, with 9 bases between them. Looked up from germline, CDR1 is SEHNR and CDR2 is FQNEAQ (reference sequence). The CDR3 runs to 12 residues. The chain's CDR3 is CASSLAAQGQYF. The CDR3 DNA follows: TGTGCCAGCAGCTTAGCGGCCCAGGGGCAGTACTTC.

This clone appeared a single time. The V and J genes are TRBV6-1 and TRBJ1-6, with a weak D call TRBD1 (6 bases). The V and J ends lost 3 bases and 8 bases respectively, with 11 bases between them. Germline assignment: CDR1 MNHNS and CDR2 SASEGT. The CDR3 contains 14 residues. The CDR3 here is CASSEYRVYSPLHF. The CDR3 DNA follows: TGTGCCAGCAGTGAGTACAGGGTTTATTCACCCCTCCACTTT.

The genes are TRBV5-1 and TRBJ1-6; TRBD1 matches 8 bases. This CDR3 is built from 12 residues. The V segment lost 4 bases and the J segment 12 bases; nucleotides outside the gene matches: 3. Germline CDR1 is SGHRS and CDR2 is YFSETQ. The DNA for the CDR3 is TGCGCCAGCAGCGACGGACAGGGACCCCTCCACTTT. Translated, it gives CASSDGQGPLHF.

The chain recombines TRBV6-4 with TRBJ2-1; TRBD2 matches 7 bases. The CDR3 is made up of 15 amino acids. Germline V gene sequence: CDR1 MRHNA, CDR2 SNTAGT. V gave up 6 bases and J gave up 5 bases; unmatched junction bases: 10. The CDR3 DNA is TGTGCCAGCAGCTCTAGCGGTCAGACTCACAATGAGCAGTTCTTC. Translated: CASSSSGQTHNEQFF.

The chain couples TRBV15 to TRBJ2-2; D unresolved. Germline V gene lookup returns CDR1 LNHNV and CDR2 YYDKDF (reference sequence). The CDR3 loop spans 17 amino acids. Deletions cut 0 bases from V and 6 bases from J, with 17 bases between. CDR3 in amino acids: CATSRDPSGWGSGELFF. Written as DNA, the CDR3 is TGTGCCACCAGCAGAGATCCCTCAGGATGGGGTTCCGGGGAGCTGTTTTTT.

The V gene is TRBV30, the J gene TRBJ2-5, with 9 bases identical to TRBD2. Germline V gives CDR1 GTSNPN, CDR2 SVGIG (reference sequence). The CDR3 has 15 amino acids. The J segment lost 2 bases and the V segment lost 2 bases, leaving 6 bases of the junction unmatched. The CDR3 DNA reads TGTGCCTGGAGTCCCCTAGCGGGAAGACAAGAGACCCAGTACTTC. This gives the protein CAWSPLAGRQETQYF.

The chain couples TRBV7-3 to TRBJ2-1, with 9 positions matching TRBD1. V lost 3 bases to trimming and J lost 9 bases; unmatched junction nucleotides: 12. The germline V gene encodes CDR1 SGHTA and CDR2 FQGTGA. The CDR3 is 16 residues long. The CDR3 DNA sequence: TGTGCCAGCAGCTTGCCGGGACAGGGAAGTACGGGTGAGCAGTTCTTC. Protein sequence: CASSLPGQGSTGEQFF.

The rearrangement uses TRBV5-1 and TRBJ1-4; D is uncertain. This CDR3 has 14 residues. Germline CDR1 is SGHRS and CDR2 is YFSETQ. Trimming shortened V by 1 base and J by 8 bases, and 12 bases separated the two germline ends. DNA of the CDR3: TGCGCCAGCAGCTTGCGGACGATGAAGGAAAAACTGTTTTTT. Protein: CASSLRTMKEKLFF.

V is TRBV7-9 and J is TRBJ1-1, with TRBD1 matching over 7 bases. This CDR3 is built from 15 residues. Per the germline V gene, CDR1 is SEHNR and CDR2 is FQNEAQ (reference sequence). V shed 2 bases and J 1 base; nucleotides not matched to a gene: 4. CDR3 nucleotide sequence: TGTGCCAGCAGCTTACCGGCAGGGGGGAACACTGAAGCTTTCTTT. Amino acids: CASSLPAGGNTEAFF.

The genes are TRBV7-3 and TRBJ1-6, with D unclear. The CDR3 is made up of 13 amino acids. Between the trimmed V and J ends, which lost 2 bases and 8 bases, there was a span of 7 bases. Looked up from germline, CDR1 is SGHTA and CDR2 is FQGTGA. In DNA form, the CDR3 reads TGTGCCAGCAGCTTAGATTCGGATTCACCCCTCCACTTT. As protein: CASSLDSDSPLHF.

This clone was observed a single time. The V gene is TRBV5-1, the J gene TRBJ1-1; D remains unclear. The CDR3 spans 13 residues. Per the germline V gene, CDR1 is SGHRS and CDR2 is YFSETQ. The V end was cut by 3 bases, the J end by 3 bases, with 9 bases between. The CDR3 sequence: CASSWGEDTEAFF. CDR3 in DNA: TGCGCCAGCAGCTGGGGTGAAGACACTGAAGCTTTCTTT.